Each of the 24 T cell receptor beta chains below was sequenced from the same sample in a study of shared clonotypes between healthy human individuals. Repertoires were generated with immunoSEQ multiplex PCR, while TCRdb's copy carries only in-frame clones and drops some. The data hold 1.6 million or so clones, with roughly 98.5% observed a single time. The sample was naive CD4+ T cells sorted from blood. Subset here: CD45RA+ positively selected. The receptor set was obtained from a man in his thirties or forties in good health.

The V gene is TRBV15, the J gene TRBJ2-7, with unresolved D. Trimming took off 0 bases at V and 7 bases at J, with 10 bases between the two ends. The germline V gene has CDR1 LNHNV and CDR2 YYDKDF (reference sequence). The CDR3 consists of 13 residues. The CDR3 loop reads CATSRDITAEQYF. CDR3 DNA: TGTGCCACCAGCAGAGATATTACGGCGGAGCAGTACTTC.

The chain recombines TRBV11-2 with TRBJ2-5, with 14 bases aligning to TRBD2. V lost 3 bases to trimming and J lost 5 bases; unmatched junction nucleotides: 2. This CDR3 comprises 15 residues. In germline, CDR1 is SGHAT, CDR2 FQNNGV. CDR3 residues: CASSLGLAGDETQYF. The CDR3 nucleotides read TGTGCCAGCAGCTTGGGACTAGCGGGAGACGAGACCCAGTACTTC.

This rearrangement joins TRBV19 to TRBJ1-1; tentative D call: TRBD1 (5 bases). This CDR3 spans 15 amino acids. V was pared by 2 bases and J by 8 bases, with 18 bases between. Germline V gene lookup returns CDR1 LNHDA and CDR2 SQIVND (reference sequence). For the CDR3, the DNA is TGTGCCAGTAGTATATCAGTCGGGACGGCCCGAGAAGCTTTCTTT. Translating gives CASSISVGTAREAFF.

The chain joins TRBV14 to TRBJ2-5; D tentatively reads TRBD1 or TRBD2 (5 bases each). CDR1 SGHDN and CDR2 FVKESK come from the germline V gene. V lost 3 bases, J lost 5 bases, and 16 bases lay in between. The CDR3 has 15 residues. This chain's CDR3 is CASSQKVEGTETQYF. CDR3 nucleotide sequence: TGTGCCAGCAGCCAGAAGGTTGAGGGGACGGAGACCCAGTACTTC.

The CDR3 bases are TGTGCCAGTAGGGACACATTGCTGGGTCAGCCCCAGCATTTT. Translating it yields CASRDTLLGQPQHF. V gene TRBV19 combines with J gene TRBJ1-5, with D maybe TRBD1 (5 bases). Looked up from germline, CDR1 is LNHDA and CDR2 is SQIVND (reference sequence). V lost 6 bases and J 6 bases, leaving 15 bases between the germline ends. The CDR3 runs to 14 residues.

The V and J genes are TRBV2 and TRBJ1-5, with D possibly matching TRBD1 (5 bases). Germline CDR1 SNHLY, CDR2 FYNNEI. V was shortened by 3 bases and J by 6 bases, with 12 bases between the two germline ends. CDR3 length: 14 residues. CDR3 sequence (DNA): TGTGCCAGCAGTGATGGGGGTTTTGGTCAGCCCCAGCATTTT. Its translation: CASSDGGFGQPQHF.

The CDR3 DNA follows: TGTGCCAGCAGCGCGGGACTAGCGTCTATTAGCACAGATACGCAGTATTTT. Its translation: CASSAGLASISTDTQYF. The chain uses TRBV5-4 and TRBJ2-3, with TRBD2 matching 10 bases. The CDR3 has 17 residues. Germline V gene data show CDR1 as SGHNT and CDR2 as YYREEE (reference sequence). J gave up 0 bases and V 4 bases, and 8 bases lay outside the gene matches.

This chain uses TRBV7-9 with TRBJ2-5; D is perhaps TRBD1 (6 bases). Deletions cut 5 bases from V and 0 bases from J, with 13 bases between. Germline V gene sequence: CDR1 SEHNR, CDR2 FQNEAQ (reference sequence). There are 15 residues in the CDR3. The CDR3 region is CASSPGQGHQETQYF. CDR3 in DNA: TGTGCCAGCAGCCCAGGCCAGGGGCACCAAGAGACCCAGTACTTC.

The J gene is TRBJ2-3, the V gene TRBV10-1; the D is unclear. Germline loops: CDR1 WNHNN, CDR2 SYGVQD (reference sequence). Trimming shortened V by 3 bases and J by 2 bases, and 6 bases separated the two germline ends. This CDR3 has 13 amino acids. CDR3 amino acids: CASSDQITDTQYF. DNA of the CDR3: TGCGCCAGCAGTGACCAGATCACAGATACGCAGTATTTT.

CDR3 in amino acids: CASSPETAAGYEQYF. CDR3 in DNA: TGCGCCAGCAGCCCCGAGACGGCGGCCGGCTACGAGCAGTACTTC. The chain has TRBV5-1 and TRBJ2-7; D remains ambiguous. Trimming took 4 bases from V and 3 from J, leaving 17 bases between them. The CDR3 covers 15 residues. CDR1 and CDR2 from the germline V gene are SGHRS and YFSETQ.

The chain uses TRBV14 and TRBJ2-7; D is uncertain. The V gene lost 0 bases and the J gene lost 2 bases, with 14 bases spanning the gap. CDR1 SGHDN and CDR2 FVKESK come from the germline V gene. CDR3 length equals 16 residues. The CDR3, as DNA: TGTGCCAGCAGCCAAGAGTCTACCGGGCGTCCCTACGAGCAGTACTTC. This encodes CASSQESTGRPYEQYF.

The rearrangement joins TRBV7-9 to TRBJ1-2, with 8 positions matching TRBD1. This CDR3 contains 14 residues. CDR1 is SEHNR, CDR2 FQNEAQ, per germline (reference sequence). Trimming cost V 4 bases and J 6 bases; bases outside gene matches: 7. The CDR3 DNA reads as TGTGCCAGCAGCTCGACAGGGGTATCGGATGGCTACACCTTC. It codes for CASSSTGVSDGYTF. The full variable domain, its missing parts supplied by reference TRBV7-9 and TRBJ1-2, is DTGVSQNPRHKITKRGQNVTFRCDPISEHNRLYWYRQTLGQGPEFLTYFQNEAQLEKSRLLSDRFSAERPKGSFSTLEIQRTEQGDSAMYLCASSSTGVSDGYTFGSGTRLTVV.

The chain recombines TRBV5-4 with TRBJ2-1; 10 bases fit TRBD2. J gave up 4 bases and V 3 bases, and 10 bases lay outside the gene matches. CDR1 and CDR2 (germline): SGHNT, YYREEE (reference sequence). There are 17 residues in the CDR3. The CDR3 sequence: CASSSLAGEPLYNEQFF. DNA for the CDR3: TGTGCCAGCAGCTCCCTAGCGGGAGAGCCCCTATACAATGAGCAGTTCTTC.

This chain links TRBV6-1 with TRBJ2-7, with D possibly TRBD2 on 5 matching bases. Germline V gene data show CDR1 as MNHNS and CDR2 as SASEGT. The CDR3 runs to 16 residues. V lost 3 bases to trimming and J lost 5 bases, with 20 bases between them. As DNA, the CDR3 is TGTGCCAGCAGTGACGTTGGGCCGCGGGTACCCGACGAGCAGTACTTC. As protein: CASSDVGPRVPDEQYF.

The genes are TRBV5-1 and TRBJ1-2, with D tentatively TRBD1 (6 bases). Deletions cut 0 bases from V and 4 bases from J, with 22 bases between. Germline V gene lookup returns CDR1 SGHRS and CDR2 YFSETQ. This CDR3 is built from 18 residues. The DNA for the CDR3 is TGCGCCAGCAGCTTGGCTGAGACAACAGGGCGTTTGGGCTATGGCTACACCTTC. Its protein is CASSLAETTGRLGYGYTF. Supplemented by reference TRBV5-1 and TRBJ1-2, the full variable domain reads KAGVTQTPRYLIKTRGQQVTLSCSPISGHRSVSWYQQTPGQGLQFLFEYFSETQRNKGNFPGRFSGRQFSNSRSEMNVSTLELGDSALYLCASSLAETTGRLGYGYTFGSGTRLTVV.

The J gene is TRBJ2-3, the V gene TRBV11-2, with D perhaps given as TRBD1 or TRBD2 (5 bases each). The germline gives CDR1 SGHAT, CDR2 FQNNGV. The CDR3 sequence is 18 residues long. Trimming pared 1 base from V and 3 bases from J, leaving 20 bases between. CDR3 DNA sequence: TGTGCCAGCAGCTTAGGGAGAATGAGGGGTACAATTACAGATACGCAGTATTTT. This gives the protein CASSLGRMRGTITDTQYF.

The V and J genes are TRBV6-1 and TRBJ2-1, with 10 bases matching TRBD2. This CDR3 region has 17 residues. With 4 bases clipped from V and 6 bases from J, the junction kept 12 bases outside the gene matches. Germline values: CDR1 MNHNS, CDR2 SASEGT. CDR3 DNA: TGTGCCAGCAGTGTTTTTGCAGCGGGAGGGCTGGGCAATGAGCAGTTCTTC. This encodes CASSVFAAGGLGNEQFF.

The gene calls are TRBV6-1 and TRBJ1-4; TRBD1 aligns across 9 bases. CDR3 length: 15 amino acids. Per the germline V gene, CDR1 is MNHNS and CDR2 is SASEGT. V lost 6 bases and J lost 6; bases outside the gene matches: 8. The CDR3 loop is CASSNPGQGHEKLFF. DNA of the CDR3: TGTGCCAGCAGCAATCCGGGACAGGGTCATGAAAAACTGTTTTTT.

J is TRBJ1-2 and V is TRBV7-8; D remains unclear. Germline CDR1 SGHVS, CDR2 FQNEAQ. The V end lost 3 bases, the J end lost 7 bases, and 9 bases lay between the germline ends. CDR3 length equals 12 residues. CDR3 DNA: TGTGCCAGCAGCTTGGCCGAGTCTGGCTACACCTTC. It encodes CASSLAESGYTF.

The table lists this clone with a count of one. The rearrangement links TRBV28 to TRBJ2-1, with D possibly being TRBD1 or TRBD2 (5 bases each). Germline CDR1 reads MDHEN; CDR2 reads SYDVKM. The CDR3 totals 13 residues. V lost 4 bases, J lost 15 bases, and 19 bases lay in between. The CDR3: CASSSPESRDVFF. DNA of the CDR3: TGTGCCAGCAGTTCCCCGGAATCCAGGGACGTGTTCTTC.

This chain uses TRBV27 with TRBJ2-3; TRBD2 might be the D (5 bases). Germline-derived CDR1 and CDR2 are MNHEY and SMNVEV (reference sequence). The CDR3 runs to 14 residues. V shed 5 bases and J shed 1 base, with 10 bases lying between them. The CDR3 here is CASSHKRRTDTQYF. The CDR3 region has the DNA TGTGCCAGCAGTCACAAGCGGCGCACAGATACGCAGTATTTT.

The chain carries TRBV5-1 and TRBJ2-1; the D gene is possibly TRBD1 (6 bases). Between the trimmed V and J ends, which lost 3 bases and 4 bases, there was a span of 11 bases. This CDR3 has 14 amino acids. Germline V gene sequence: CDR1 SGHRS, CDR2 YFSETQ. The CDR3 DNA follows: TGCGCCAGCAGCTCCGACGGACAGTACAATGAGCAGTTCTTC. Translation gives CASSSDGQYNEQFF.

J is TRBJ2-1 and V is TRBV5-1; D possibly corresponds to TRBD2 (6 bases). Deletions cut 0 bases from V and 7 bases from J, with 14 bases between. CDR1 is SGHRS, CDR2 YFSETQ, per germline. This CDR3 has 15 amino acids. Here the CDR3 reads CASSLDPGVGNEQFF. The CDR3 coding sequence is TGCGCCAGCAGCTTGGATCCGGGAGTGGGTAATGAGCAGTTCTTC.

V is TRBV4-1 and J is TRBJ2-7, with 8 bases aligning to TRBD1. CDR3 length equals 14 residues. Germline CDR1 MGHRA, CDR2 YSYEKL. V lost 0 bases and J lost 12; bases outside the gene matches: 10. CDR3 DNA: TGCGCCAGCAGCCAAGATCCCGGGACAGGTGGGAGGTACTTC. Amino acid sequence: CASSQDPGTGGRYF.